The next 8 T cell receptor beta chains were all read from a single sample in a study of blood T cell repertoires in COVID-19. Some clones are missing from TCRdb's copy, which holds only in-frame ones; the method was immunoSEQ multiplex PCR. The sample includes about 270,000 clones, approximately 83% of them seen just once. The specimen sequenced was peripheral blood. These receptors came from a woman aged 50 to 65 who had recovered from COVID-19.

The J gene is TRBJ1-2, the V gene TRBV6-1; D gene ambiguous. V was trimmed by 1 base and J by 8 bases, leaving 11 bases between them. Germline values: CDR1 MNHNS, CDR2 SASEGT. CDR3 length: 13 amino acids. CDR3 amino acids: CASSEGGDVGYTF. The CDR3 nucleotides are TGTGCCAGCAGTGAAGGGGGAGACGTGGGCTACACCTTC.

This clone came up a few times. The genes are TRBV30 and TRBJ1-2, with D unresolved. Germline assignment: CDR1 GTSNPN and CDR2 SVGIG (reference sequence). Trimming removed 2 bases from V and 0 bases from J, with 10 bases in between. CDR3 size: 14 residues. The CDR3 reads CAWSLSLANYGYTF. CDR3 bases: TGTGCCTGGAGTTTGTCATTAGCTAACTATGGCTACACCTTC.

This chain joins TRBV7-2 and TRBJ2-7; 7 nucleotides line up with TRBD2. The length of the CDR3 is 15 residues. Trimming at V came to 1 base and at J to 1 base, leaving 4 bases not matched to a gene. Germline CDR1 reads SGHTA; CDR2 reads FQGNSA. CDR3: CASSLDGGGSYEQYF. For the CDR3, the DNA is TGTGCCAGCAGCTTAGATGGGGGAGGGTCCTACGAGCAGTACTTC.

This rearrangement joins TRBV15 to TRBJ1-2; D unresolved. Germline V lookup: CDR1 LNHNV, CDR2 YYDKDF (reference sequence). The CDR3 extends over 15 amino acids. V lost 2 bases to trimming and J lost 4 bases, with 14 bases between them. CDR3 bases: TGTGCCACCAGCAGACCCTCGGTTGGGAGCTATGGCTACACCTTC. It encodes CATSRPSVGSYGYTF.

This clone was observed once. The chain joins TRBV28 to TRBJ2-3; 7 bases fit TRBD1. The CDR3 spans 14 residues. After removal of 1 base from V and 4 bases from J, the junction contained 2 bases not matched to a gene. CDR1 is MDHEN and CDR2 is SYDVKM in the germline V gene. CDR3 sequence: CASSLFQGADTQYF. DNA for the CDR3: TGTGCCAGCAGTTTATTCCAGGGGGCAGATACGCAGTATTTT.

This clone was recorded a few times. The chain combines TRBV7-9 with TRBJ2-7; D might be TRBD2 (5 bases). V shed 7 bases and J shed 0 bases, with 13 bases lying between them. The CDR3 contains 14 residues. Germline loops: CDR1 SEHNR, CDR2 FQNEAQ (reference sequence). In nucleotides, the CDR3 is TGTGCCAGCACCACCCGGGAACTCTCCTACGAGCAGTACTTC. Its protein product is CASTTRELSYEQYF.

This clone appeared a single time. This rearrangement joins TRBV10-3 to TRBJ1-1; D possibly corresponds to TRBD1 (5 bases). The CDR3 sequence is 12 residues long. Germline assignment: CDR1 ENHRY and CDR2 SYGVKD. V lost 6 bases to trimming and J lost 6 bases, with 11 bases between them. In nucleotides, the CDR3 is TGTGCCATCAGCCCGGGGGGGGCTGAAGCTTTCTTT. Translated, it gives CAISPGGAEAFF.

The DNA of the CDR3 is TGTGCCAGCAGCTTTTCTACGCCGGGCAATCAGCCCCAGCATTTT. Protein: CASSFSTPGNQPQHF. The chain combines TRBV5-6 with TRBJ1-5, with no clear D. This CDR3 has 15 amino acids. V was trimmed by 2 bases and J by 2 bases, leaving 11 bases between them. Germline CDR1 SGHDT, CDR2 YYEEEE.